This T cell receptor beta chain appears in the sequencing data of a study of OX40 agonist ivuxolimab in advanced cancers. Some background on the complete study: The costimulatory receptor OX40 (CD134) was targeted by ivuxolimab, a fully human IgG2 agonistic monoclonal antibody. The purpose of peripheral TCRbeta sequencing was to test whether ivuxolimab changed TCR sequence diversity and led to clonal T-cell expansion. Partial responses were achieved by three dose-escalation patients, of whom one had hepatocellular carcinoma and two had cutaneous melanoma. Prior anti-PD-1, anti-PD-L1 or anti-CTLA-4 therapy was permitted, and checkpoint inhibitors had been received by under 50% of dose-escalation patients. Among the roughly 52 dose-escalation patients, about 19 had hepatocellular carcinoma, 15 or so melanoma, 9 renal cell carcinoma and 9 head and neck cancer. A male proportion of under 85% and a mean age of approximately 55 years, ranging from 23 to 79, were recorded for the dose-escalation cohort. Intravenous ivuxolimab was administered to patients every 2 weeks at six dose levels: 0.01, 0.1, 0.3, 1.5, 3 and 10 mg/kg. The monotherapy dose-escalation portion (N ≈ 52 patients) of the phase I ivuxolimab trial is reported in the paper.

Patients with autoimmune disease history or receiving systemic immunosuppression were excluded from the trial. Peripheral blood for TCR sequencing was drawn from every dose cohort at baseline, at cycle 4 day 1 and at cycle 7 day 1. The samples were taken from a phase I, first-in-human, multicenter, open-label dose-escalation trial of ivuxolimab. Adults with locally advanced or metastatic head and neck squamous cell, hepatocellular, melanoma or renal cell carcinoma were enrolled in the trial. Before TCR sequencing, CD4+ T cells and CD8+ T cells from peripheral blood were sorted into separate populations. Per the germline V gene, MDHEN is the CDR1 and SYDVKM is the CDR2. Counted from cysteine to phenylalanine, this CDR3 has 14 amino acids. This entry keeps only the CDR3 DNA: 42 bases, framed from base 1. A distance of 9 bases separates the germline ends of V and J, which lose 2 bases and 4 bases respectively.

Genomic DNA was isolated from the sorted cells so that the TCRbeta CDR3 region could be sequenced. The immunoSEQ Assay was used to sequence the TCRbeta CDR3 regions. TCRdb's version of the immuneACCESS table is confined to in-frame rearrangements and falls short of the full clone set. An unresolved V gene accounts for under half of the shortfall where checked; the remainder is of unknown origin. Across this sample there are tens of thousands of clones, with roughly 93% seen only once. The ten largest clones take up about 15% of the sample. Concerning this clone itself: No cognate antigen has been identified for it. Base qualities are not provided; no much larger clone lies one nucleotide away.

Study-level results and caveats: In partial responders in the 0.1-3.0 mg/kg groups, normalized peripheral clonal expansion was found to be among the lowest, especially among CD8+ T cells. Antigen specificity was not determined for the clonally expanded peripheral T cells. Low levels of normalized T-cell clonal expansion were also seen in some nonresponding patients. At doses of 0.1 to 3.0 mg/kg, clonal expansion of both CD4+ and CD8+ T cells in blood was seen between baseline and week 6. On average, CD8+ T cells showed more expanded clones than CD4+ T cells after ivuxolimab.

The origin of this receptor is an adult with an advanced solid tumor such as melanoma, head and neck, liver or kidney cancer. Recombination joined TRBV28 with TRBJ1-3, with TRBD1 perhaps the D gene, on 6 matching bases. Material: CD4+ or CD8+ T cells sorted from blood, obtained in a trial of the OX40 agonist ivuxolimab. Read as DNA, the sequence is TGTGCCAGCAGTTTAGGCCAGGGGGGAAACACCATATATTTT. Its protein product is CASSLGQGGNTIYF. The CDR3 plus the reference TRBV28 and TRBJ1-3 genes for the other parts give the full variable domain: DVKVTQSSRYLVKRTGEKVFLECVQDMDHENMFWYRQDPGLGLRLIYFSYDVKMKEKGDIPEGYSVSREKKERFSLILESASTNQTSMYLCASSLGQGGNTIYFGEGSWLTVV.